The source of this TCR beta chain is a study of shared clonotypes between healthy human individuals (dated by TCRdb to about 2020). Describing the broader study: The cohort comprised two women and a few men aged 18 to 49 years. For each donor, CD4 naive and CD4 memory were each run on three plates, CD8 naive on two plates, and CD8 memory on one plate. To estimate repertoire size and how much clonotypes are shared between individuals, the study performed deep sequencing of blood TCR repertoires from a few healthy adults. To increase sequencing depth and limit assay-specific biases, different laboratories used diverse techniques to prepare libraries and sequence TCR repertoires. Per donor, leukapheresis produced somewhere between about 0.9 and 10 billion PBMCs.

What the study reported, not specific to this receptor: Larger estimated clonotype richness was generally found for naive subsets than for memory subsets. Rarefaction of sorted-subset datasets indicated incomplete sequencing despite the large sequencing depth. Compared with non-shared clonotypes, clonotypes shared by all four sorted-subset donors had higher generation probabilities. Sampling was restricted to blood, and TCR repertoires in tissues likely differ from the TCR repertoires found in blood. The small number of donors limited the genetic and exposure-history diversity represented. Pairwise subsampling indicated that sequencing depth was expected to affect the degree of clonotype sharing among donors. When a few donors were compared, the shared fraction of clonotypes was about 5.5% for naive CD4, 3.5% to 4% for naive CD8, 2% to 2.5% for memory CD4, and around 0.37% for memory CD8.

Concerning this clone itself: It lacks a known antigen. The sample holds no much larger clone one base away, and base qualities are not on file.

Trimmed from V: 6 bases; trimmed from J: 4 bases; junction bases lacking a gene match: 10. CDR1 and CDR2 are read off the germline V gene (reference sequence) as MNHEY and SMNVEV. From cysteine to phenylalanine, the CDR3 is 16 amino acids long. Only the CDR3 part of the read is kept: 48 bases, read in frame from the first base. CD8 naive samples consisted of CD45RO-negative cells that were positively selected for CCR7, yielding a CD45RA+CCR7+ population without TemRA cells. The donors were healthy, HIV-negative adults with no recently reported acute infections or vaccinations. Every donor was a Caucasian adult residing in Nashville, Tennessee, USA. After blood collection by leukapheresis, PBMCs were isolated using Ficoll-Histopaque density gradient centrifugation and then cryopreserved in the vapor phase of liquid nitrogen. Purity and quantity of every magnetically sorted T cell population were checked by analytical flow cytometry. Genomic DNA was isolated from each sorted fraction and quantified by UV absorbance on a Nanodrop 2000c.

Using the deep immunoSEQ assay, TCR CDR3 regions were amplified from genomic DNA by multiplex PCR. Extracted genomic DNA from each cell subset was distributed evenly across all wells of several immunoSEQ 96-well plates, and each plate was treated as a replicate. Each replicate PCR for sorted subsets received around 200 ng genomic DNA, equal to roughly 29,000 T cell genomes. The purified libraries were quantified using a Qubit 3.0 fluorometer, sized with a Bioanalyzer 2100, and then quantified again using the KAPA Library Quantification kit. A separate single-read 150-cycle Illumina NextSeq 550 flow cell was used to sequence each immunoSEQ 96-well plate. On the authors' methods: Because the immunoSEQ output included only junctional sequences and no quality scores, the filtering could not be the same as the filtering used for full-length reads. Sequences were annotated with PyIR, a Python wrapper for IgBLAST v1.9, using IMGT germline references to assign V/J genes and CDR3. Reads with weak V/J assignments (E-value above 1e-6), missing CDR3, stop codons, out-of-frame junctions, or ambiguous translated residues were removed. V3J clonotypes were defined by identical inferred V gene, J gene, and CDR3 amino acid sequence. Percentage overlap between repertoires was computed as shared unique clonotypes divided by the size of the smaller repertoire. Three approaches were used to assess repertoire richness: RTK rarefaction, the Chao1 estimator, and Recon v2.1 estimates of unobserved clonotypes. OLGA was used to compute generation probabilities for all TCRbeta clonotypes that the gDNA method yielded from four donors. TCRdb's version of the immuneACCESS table is confined to in-frame rearrangements and falls short of the full clone set. An unresolved V gene accounts for under half of the shortfall where checked; the remainder is of unknown origin. D and trimming come from the DNA, and the V and J calls and clone size come from that table. The sample table contains 2 million to 2.5 million clones; only one count was recorded for approximately 94% of them. In total, the top ten clones hold 1.5% to 2% of the sample.

This receptor was taken from a man between 18 and 35 years old in good health. Some clones in this sample may be carry-over from other donors' samples. The chain is encoded by TRBV27 joined to TRBJ2-2; 8 bases in the middle match TRBD2. The sequenced sample consisted of naive CD8+ T cells from PBMCs. The sample's cell subset or site, from its label and the paper: CD45RA+CCR7+. The DNA is TGTGCCAGCAGCGTCCCGGGACTAGAGGGCACCGGGGAGCTGTTTTTT. Translated, it reads CASSVPGLEGTGELFF.